This T cell receptor beta chain is from a study of OX40 agonist ivuxolimab in advanced cancers. Broader study findings: The specificity for antigen of the expanded peripheral T cells was not determined. Expanded clones belonging to CD8+ T cells outnumbered, on average, those of CD4+.

Sequencing was performed with immunoSEQ multiplex PCR; in TCRdb, only in-frame clones are kept and a portion is missing. The table records about 93,000 clones, around 94% of them present only once. Germline V gives CDR1 ENHRY, CDR2 SYGVKD. Trimming took 2 bases from V and 1 from J; bases not matched to a gene: 4. CDR3 size: 15 residues. On this clone itself: Its antigen is unknown.

This TCR was sampled from an adult with an advanced solid tumor such as melanoma, head and neck, liver or kidney cancer. The sequencing used CD4+ or CD8+ T cells sorted from blood, collected in a trial of the OX40 agonist ivuxolimab. V usage is TRBV10-3 and J usage is TRBJ1-1; the match to TRBD1 covers 7 bases. The DNA for the CDR3 is TGTGCCATCAGTGAGCCTCGGACAGGGAACACTGAAGCTTTCTTT. Its protein is CAISEPRTGNTEAFF.